A selection of T cell receptor beta chains follows, all from one sample in a study of blood T cell repertoires in COVID-19. Repertoires were generated with immunoSEQ multiplex PCR, while TCRdb's copy carries only in-frame clones and drops some. The data show 200,000 or so clones, with roughly 89% seen just once and roughly 6.5% held by the top ten. The specimen was peripheral blood. Receptors originate from a man between 60 and 75 years old who had recovered from COVID-19. Each CDR3 is given with its conserved first and last residue. Each record gives: J gene, V gene, clone size, D gene, CDR3 protein, CDR3 DNA. D genes are given only for firm matches. The size entry is marked missing in some rows and otherwise reads once, few, many or a size class.

J gene: TRBJ1-2; V gene: TRBV6-5; clone size: once; D gene: NA; CDR3 protein: CASSLATGDNYGYTF; CDR3 DNA: TGTGCCAGCAGCCTAGCTACTGGGGATAACTATGGCTACACCTTC
J gene: TRBJ2-7; V gene: TRBV6-2/TRBV6-3; clone size: NA; D gene: TRBD2; CDR3 protein: CASSYRTSGDTYEQYF; CDR3 DNA: TGTGCCAGCAGTTATCGTACTAGCGGCGATACCTACGAGCAGTACTTC
J gene: TRBJ1-6; V gene: TRBV18; clone size: NA; D gene: NA; CDR3 protein: CASSPGSGSPLHF; CDR3 DNA: TGTGCCAGCTCACCAGGGTCAGGGTCACCCCTCCACTTT
J gene: TRBJ1-3; V gene: TRBV19; clone size: once; D gene: NA; CDR3 protein: CASSIVPRTGNTIYF; CDR3 DNA: TGTGCCAGTAGTATAGTTCCGAGAACTGGAAACACCATATATTTT
J gene: TRBJ2-5; V gene: TRBV5-1; clone size: NA; D gene: TRBD2; CDR3 protein: CASSLSTLAGGPETQYF; CDR3 DNA: TGCGCCAGCAGTCTGTCTACCCTAGCGGGGGGCCCAGAGACCCAGTACTTC
J gene: TRBJ2-3; V gene: TRBV15; clone size: NA; D gene: NA; CDR3 protein: CATQQAGADTQYF; CDR3 DNA: TGTGCCACCCAGCAAGCGGGTGCAGATACGCAGTATTTT
J gene: TRBJ1-1; V gene: TRBV4-2; clone size: NA; D gene: NA; CDR3 protein: CASSQDLARALGNTEAFF; CDR3 DNA: TGTGCCAGCAGCCAAGATCTTGCCAGGGCCCTAGGGAACACTGAAGCTTTCTTT
J gene: TRBJ2-7; V gene: TRBV9; clone size: NA; D gene: TRBD2; CDR3 protein: CASSVAPGGGPYEQYF; CDR3 DNA: TGTGCCAGCAGCGTAGCTCCCGGCGGGGGGCCTTACGAGCAGTACTTC
J gene: TRBJ1-1; V gene: TRBV30; clone size: NA; D gene: TRBD1; CDR3 protein: CAWSEGQRNTEAFF; CDR3 DNA: TGTGCCTGGAGCGAGGGACAGAGGAACACTGAAGCTTTCTTT
J gene: TRBJ2-7; V gene: TRBV6-5; clone size: NA; D gene: TRBD1; CDR3 protein: CTSSYSVFKGAYEQYF; CDR3 DNA: TGTACCAGCAGTTACTCCGTATTTAAGGGGGCGTACGAGCAGTACTTC
J gene: TRBJ2-3; V gene: TRBV9; clone size: NA; D gene: NA; CDR3 protein: CASSVDWNTDTQYF; CDR3 DNA: TGTGCCAGCAGCGTGGACTGGAACACAGATACGCAGTATTTT
J gene: TRBJ2-7; V gene: TRBV2; clone size: NA; D gene: NA; CDR3 protein: CASKPDTYEQYF; CDR3 DNA: TGTGCCAGCAAGCCGGACACCTACGAGCAGTACTTC
J gene: TRBJ1-1; V gene: TRBV7-8; clone size: once; D gene: TRBD1; CDR3 protein: CASSYLDRDTEAFF; CDR3 DNA: TGTGCCAGCAGCTACCTAGACAGGGACACTGAAGCTTTCTTT
J gene: TRBJ1-1; V gene: TRBV4-1; clone size: NA; D gene: NA; CDR3 protein: CASSQTSAWGGPEAFF; CDR3 DNA: TGCGCCAGCAGCCAAACGAGCGCCTGGGGGGGCCCTGAAGCTTTCTTT
J gene: TRBJ1-4; V gene: TRBV20-1; clone size: NA; D gene: NA; CDR3 protein: CSASGQEKLFF; CDR3 DNA: TGCAGTGCTAGCGGACAAGAAAAACTGTTTTTT
J gene: TRBJ2-7; V gene: TRBV6-5; clone size: NA; D gene: NA; CDR3 protein: CASRPPAGAEQYF; CDR3 DNA: TGTGCCAGCAGACCCCCGGCAGGGGCCGAGCAGTACTTC
J gene: TRBJ1-1; V gene: TRBV7-9; clone size: NA; D gene: TRBD1; CDR3 protein: CASSLALGQGASAFF; CDR3 DNA: TGTGCCAGCAGCTTAGCGCTGGGCCAGGGGGCATCTGCTTTCTTT
J gene: TRBJ2-7; V gene: TRBV10-3; clone size: NA; D gene: NA; CDR3 protein: CAISESPDRPYEQYF; CDR3 DNA: TGTGCCATCAGTGAGTCTCCCGACAGGCCCTACGAGCAGTACTTC
J gene: TRBJ1-1; V gene: TRBV9; clone size: many; D gene: NA; CDR3 protein: CASSVSGGGTAFF; CDR3 DNA: TGTGCCAGCAGCGTCTCGGGTGGGGGGACGGCTTTCTTT
J gene: TRBJ2-3; V gene: TRBV27; clone size: NA; D gene: TRBD2; CDR3 protein: CASSIRSLGLAGASTDTQYF; CDR3 DNA: TGTGCCAGCAGCATCCGATCCCTGGGACTAGCGGGAGCAAGCACAGATACGCAGTATTTT
J gene: TRBJ1-5; V gene: TRBV24-1; clone size: NA; D gene: NA; CDR3 protein: CATSAGGVGNQPQHF; CDR3 DNA: TGTGCCACCAGTGCGGGAGGGGTGGGCAATCAGCCCCAGCATTTT
J gene: TRBJ1-6; V gene: TRBV7-8; clone size: NA; D gene: NA; CDR3 protein: CASSLVFGEYNSPLHF; CDR3 DNA: TGTGCCAGCAGCTTAGTCTTTGGGGAGTATAATTCACCCCTCCACTTT
J gene: TRBJ2-5; V gene: TRBV14; clone size: NA; D gene: NA; CDR3 protein: CASSQRAAPGETQYF; CDR3 DNA: TGTGCCAGCAGCCAACGAGCGGCACCGGGGGAGACCCAGTACTTC
J gene: TRBJ1-5; V gene: TRBV20-1; clone size: once; D gene: NA; CDR3 protein: CSASAAGAVNQPQHF; CDR3 DNA: TGCAGTGCTAGTGCGGCAGGGGCAGTAAATCAGCCCCAGCATTTT
J gene: TRBJ2-5; V gene: TRBV5-4; clone size: NA; D gene: NA; CDR3 protein: CASSQRTGRSEETQYF; CDR3 DNA: TGTGCCAGCAGCCAGCGGACGGGGAGGTCCGAAGAGACCCAGTACTTC
J gene: TRBJ2-3; V gene: TRBV3-1/TRBV3-2; clone size: NA; D gene: NA; CDR3 protein: CASSRGIDTQYF; CDR3 DNA: TGTGCCAGCAGCCGTGGCATTGATACGCAGTATTTT